What follows is one T cell receptor beta chain and its context. Its antigen is unknown. The junction had 11 bases not matched to a gene; V was cut back by 11 bases and J by 3 bases. The CDR3 runs to 16 residues. CDR1 and CDR2 from the germline V gene are ENHRY and SYGVKD. This specimen comes from a study of cytomegalovirus exposure and HLA in healthy donors. Study-wide findings and caveats: Presence/absence analyses assumed roughly uniform sequencing depth across donors. Per published accounts, TCR beta sequences correctly predicted the HLA-A and HLA-B alleles of most subjects. A later analysis, which compared TCR beta chains of equal frequency, found the HLA-associated ones more clonally expanded. Altogether, some 160 TCR beta chains were recorded as cytomegalovirus-associated.

13 Jbeta primers and 60 Vbeta primers were used for the PCR. The table came from immunoSEQ multiplex PCR; TCRdb's copy has only in-frame clones and leaves some out. In the table there are roughly 120,000 clones, approximately 80% of which are singletons. V gene TRBV10-3 combines with J gene TRBJ2-2, with TRBD2 matching 11 bases. The sample was PBMCs. The receptor was derived from a man aged 25 to 45 in good health and CMV-seropositive. The CDR3 DNA is TGTGCCGCTGGGACTAGCGGAGATTGGGACACCGGGGAGCTGTTTTTT. Translation gives CAAGTSGDWDTGELFF.